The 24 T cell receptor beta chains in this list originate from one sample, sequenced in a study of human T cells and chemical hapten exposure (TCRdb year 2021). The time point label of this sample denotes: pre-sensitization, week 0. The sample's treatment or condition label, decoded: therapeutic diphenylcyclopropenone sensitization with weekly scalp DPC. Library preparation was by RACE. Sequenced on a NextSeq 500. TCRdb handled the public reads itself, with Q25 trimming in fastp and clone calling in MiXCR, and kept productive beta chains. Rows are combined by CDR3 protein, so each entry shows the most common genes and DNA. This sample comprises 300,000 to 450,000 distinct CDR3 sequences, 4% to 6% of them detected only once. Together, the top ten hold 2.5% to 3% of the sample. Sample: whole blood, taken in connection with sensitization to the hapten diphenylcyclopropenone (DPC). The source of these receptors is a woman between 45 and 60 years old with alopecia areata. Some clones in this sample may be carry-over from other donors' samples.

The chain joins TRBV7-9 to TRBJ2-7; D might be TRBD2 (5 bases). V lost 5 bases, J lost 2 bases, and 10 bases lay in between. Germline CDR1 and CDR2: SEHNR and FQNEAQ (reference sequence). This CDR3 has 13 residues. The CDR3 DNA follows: TGTGCCAGCAGCCGGGGTGGGGCCTACGAGCAGTACTTC. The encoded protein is CASSRGGAYEQYF.

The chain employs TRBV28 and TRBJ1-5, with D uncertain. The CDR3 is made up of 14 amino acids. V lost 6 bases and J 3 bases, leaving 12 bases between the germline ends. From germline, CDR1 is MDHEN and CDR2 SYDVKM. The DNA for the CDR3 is TGTGCCAGCAGACTTGCTCCTAACAATCAGCCCCAGCATTTT. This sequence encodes CASRLAPNNQPQHF.

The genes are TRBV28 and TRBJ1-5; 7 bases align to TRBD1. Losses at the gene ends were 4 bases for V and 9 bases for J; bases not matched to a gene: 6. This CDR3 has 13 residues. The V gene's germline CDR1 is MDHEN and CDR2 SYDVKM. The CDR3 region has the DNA TGTGCCAGCAGTTCCCGACAGGGACCGCCCCAGCATTTT. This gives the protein CASSSRQGPPQHF.

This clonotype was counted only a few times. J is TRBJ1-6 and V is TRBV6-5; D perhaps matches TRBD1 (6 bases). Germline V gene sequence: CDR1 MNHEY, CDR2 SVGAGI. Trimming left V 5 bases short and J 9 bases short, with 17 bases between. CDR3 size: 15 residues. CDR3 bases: TGTGCCAGCAGTCCCGAGGGGGGAGGAGGTTCACCCCTCCACTTT. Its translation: CASSPEGGGGSPLHF.

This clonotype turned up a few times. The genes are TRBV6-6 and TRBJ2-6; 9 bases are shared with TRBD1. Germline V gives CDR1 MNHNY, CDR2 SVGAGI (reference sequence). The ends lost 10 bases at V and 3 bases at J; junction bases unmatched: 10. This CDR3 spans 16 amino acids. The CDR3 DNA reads TGTGCCACCCGGACAGGGGTAGTGGATGGGGCCAACGTCCTGACTTTC. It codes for CATRTGVVDGANVLTF.

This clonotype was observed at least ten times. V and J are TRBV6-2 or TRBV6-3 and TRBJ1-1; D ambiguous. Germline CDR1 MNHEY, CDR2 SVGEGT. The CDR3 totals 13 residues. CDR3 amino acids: CAAKTDKNTEAFF. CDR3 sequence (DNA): TGTGCAGCGAAAACGGATAAAAACACTGAAGCTTTCTTT.

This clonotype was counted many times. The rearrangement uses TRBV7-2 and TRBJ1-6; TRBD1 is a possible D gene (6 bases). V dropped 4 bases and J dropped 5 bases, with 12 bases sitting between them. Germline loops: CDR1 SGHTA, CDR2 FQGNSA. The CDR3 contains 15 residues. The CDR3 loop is CASSSWGGNNSPLHF. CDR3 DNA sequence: TGTGCCAGCAGCTCCTGGGGGGGCAATAATTCACCCCTCCACTTT.

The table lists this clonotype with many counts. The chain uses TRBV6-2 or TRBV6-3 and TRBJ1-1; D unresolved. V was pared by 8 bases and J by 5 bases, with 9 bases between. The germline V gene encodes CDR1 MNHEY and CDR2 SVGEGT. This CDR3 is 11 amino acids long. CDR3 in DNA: TGTGCCAGCGGGAGAGGGACTGAAGCTTTCTTT. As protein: CASGRGTEAFF.

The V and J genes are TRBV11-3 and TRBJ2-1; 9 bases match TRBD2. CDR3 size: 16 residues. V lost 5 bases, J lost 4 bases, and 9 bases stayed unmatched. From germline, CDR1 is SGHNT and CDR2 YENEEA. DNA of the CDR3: TGTGCCAGCAGCACCCGGAGTAGCGGGGGATACAATGAGCAGTTCTTC. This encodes CASSTRSSGGYNEQFF.

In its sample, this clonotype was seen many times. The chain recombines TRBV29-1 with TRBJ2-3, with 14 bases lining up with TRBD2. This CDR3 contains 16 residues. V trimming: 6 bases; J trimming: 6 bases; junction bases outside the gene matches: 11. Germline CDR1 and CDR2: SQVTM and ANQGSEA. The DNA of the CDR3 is TGCAGCGTGGAGGGACTAGCGGGAGCCAAGGGGGATACGCAGTATTTT. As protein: CSVEGLAGAKGDTQYF.

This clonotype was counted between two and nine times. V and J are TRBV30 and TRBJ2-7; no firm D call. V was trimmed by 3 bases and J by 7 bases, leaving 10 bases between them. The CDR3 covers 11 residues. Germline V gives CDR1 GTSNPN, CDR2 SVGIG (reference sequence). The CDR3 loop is CAWSDPVEQYF. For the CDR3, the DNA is TGTGCCTGGAGCGACCCGGTGGAGCAGTACTTC. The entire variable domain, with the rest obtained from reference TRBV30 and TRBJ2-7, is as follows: SQTIHQWPATLVQPVGSPLSLECTVEGTSNPNLYWYRQAAGRGLQLLFYSVGIGQISSEVPQNLSASRPQDRQFILSSKKLLLSDSGFYLCAWSDPVEQYFGPGTRLTVT.

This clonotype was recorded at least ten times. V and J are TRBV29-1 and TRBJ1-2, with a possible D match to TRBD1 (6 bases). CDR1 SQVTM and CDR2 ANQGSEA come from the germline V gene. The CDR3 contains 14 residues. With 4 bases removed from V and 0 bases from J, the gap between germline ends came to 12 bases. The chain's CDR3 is CSVVQGGTNYGYTF. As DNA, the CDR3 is TGCAGCGTTGTACAGGGAGGGACTAACTATGGCTACACCTTC.

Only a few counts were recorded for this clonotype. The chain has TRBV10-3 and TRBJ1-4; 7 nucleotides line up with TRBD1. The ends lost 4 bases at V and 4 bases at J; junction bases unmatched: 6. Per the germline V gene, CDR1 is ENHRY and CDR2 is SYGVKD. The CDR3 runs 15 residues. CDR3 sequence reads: CAISGGTVDNEKLFF. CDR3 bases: TGTGCCATCAGTGGGGGGACAGTCGATAATGAAAAACTGTTTTTT.

The CDR3 protein is CSARSPGGSGNTIYF. Here the CDR3 DNA reads TGCAGTGCTAGGAGCCCGGGGGGCTCTGGAAACACCATATATTTT. The chain recombines TRBV20-1 with TRBJ1-3; possible D gene TRBD1, 5 bases. Trimming took off 3 bases at V and 0 bases at J, with 12 bases between the two ends. The CDR3 has 15 residues. Germline lookup yields CDR1 DFQATT and CDR2 SNEGSKA (reference sequence).

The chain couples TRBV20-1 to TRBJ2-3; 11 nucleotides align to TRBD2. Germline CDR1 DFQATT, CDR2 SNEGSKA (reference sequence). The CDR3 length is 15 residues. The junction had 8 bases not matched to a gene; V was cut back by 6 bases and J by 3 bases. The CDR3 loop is CSAQGTSGVTDTQYF. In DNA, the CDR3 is TGCAGTGCCCAAGGGACTAGCGGTGTAACAGATACGCAGTATTTT.

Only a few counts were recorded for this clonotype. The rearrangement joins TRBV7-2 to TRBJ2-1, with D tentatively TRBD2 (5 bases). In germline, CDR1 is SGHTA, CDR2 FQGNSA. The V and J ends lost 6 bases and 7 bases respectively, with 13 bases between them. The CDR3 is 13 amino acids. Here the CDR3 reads CASRAAGGNEQFF. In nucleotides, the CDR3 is TGTGCCAGCAGGGCCGCTGGCGGGAATGAGCAGTTCTTC.

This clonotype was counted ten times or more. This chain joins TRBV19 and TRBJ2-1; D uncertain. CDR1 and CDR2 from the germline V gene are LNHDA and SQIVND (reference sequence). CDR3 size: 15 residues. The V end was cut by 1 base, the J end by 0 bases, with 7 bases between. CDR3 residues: CASSIALSSYNEQFF. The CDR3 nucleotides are TGTGCCAGTAGTATAGCCCTTAGCTCCTACAATGAGCAGTTCTTC.

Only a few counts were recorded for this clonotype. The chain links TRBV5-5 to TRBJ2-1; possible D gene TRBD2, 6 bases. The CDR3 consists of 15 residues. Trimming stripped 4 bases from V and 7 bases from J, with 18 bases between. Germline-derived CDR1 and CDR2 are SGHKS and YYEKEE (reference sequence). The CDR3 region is CASSPFWGSGNEQFF. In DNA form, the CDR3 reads TGTGCCAGCAGCCCCTTTTGGGGTAGCGGAAATGAGCAGTTCTTC.

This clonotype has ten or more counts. Here the CDR3 DNA reads TGTGCCAGCAGCCAAGATCGTTTTGGGGGGGCTTTCTTT. It specifies CASSQDRFGGAFF. The chain has TRBV14 and TRBJ1-1; D possibly corresponds to TRBD1 (5 bases). CDR1 is SGHDN, CDR2 FVKESK, per germline. Trimming pared 0 bases from V and 11 bases from J, leaving 13 bases between. The CDR3 extends over 13 amino acids.

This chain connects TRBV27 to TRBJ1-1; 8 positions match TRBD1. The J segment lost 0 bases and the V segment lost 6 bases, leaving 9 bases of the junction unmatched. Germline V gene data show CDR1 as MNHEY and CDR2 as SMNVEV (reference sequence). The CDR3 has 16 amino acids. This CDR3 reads CASSLQTGDMNTEAFF. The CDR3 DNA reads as TGTGCCAGCAGCCTACAGACAGGGGACATGAACACTGAAGCTTTCTTT.

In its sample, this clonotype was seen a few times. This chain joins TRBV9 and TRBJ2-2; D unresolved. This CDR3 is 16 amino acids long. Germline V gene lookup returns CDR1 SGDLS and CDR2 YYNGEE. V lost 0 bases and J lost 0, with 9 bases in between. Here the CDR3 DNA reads TGTGCCAGCAGCGTAGAGGCACACGCGAACACCGGGGAGCTGTTTTTT. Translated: CASSVEAHANTGELFF.

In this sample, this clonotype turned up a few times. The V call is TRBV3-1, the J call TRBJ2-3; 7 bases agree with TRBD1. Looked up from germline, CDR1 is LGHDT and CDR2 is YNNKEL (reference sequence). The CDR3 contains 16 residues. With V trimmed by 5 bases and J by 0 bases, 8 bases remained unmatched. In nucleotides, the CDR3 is TGTGCCAGCAGCAAACGACAGGGCTGGAGCACAGATACGCAGTATTTT. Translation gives CASSKRQGWSTDTQYF.

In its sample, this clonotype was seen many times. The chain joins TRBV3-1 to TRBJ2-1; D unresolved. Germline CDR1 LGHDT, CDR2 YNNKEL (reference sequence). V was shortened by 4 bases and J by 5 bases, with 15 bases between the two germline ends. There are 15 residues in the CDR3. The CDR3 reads CASSPPSGPNNEQFF. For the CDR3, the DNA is TGTGCCAGCAGCCCACCTAGTGGGCCTAACAATGAGCAGTTCTTC.

The CDR3 is CASTGENEQFF. The CDR3 nucleotides are TGTGCCAGCACGGGGGAGAATGAGCAGTTCTTC. V and J are TRBV6-5 and TRBJ2-1, with D possibly TRBD2 on 6 matching bases. V lost 7 bases and J 7 bases, leaving 8 bases between the germline ends. This CDR3 is 11 amino acids long. Germline V gene lookup returns CDR1 MNHEY and CDR2 SVGAGI.